Listed below are T cell receptor beta chains from one sample, sequenced in a study of blood T cell repertoires in COVID-19. Data came from immunoSEQ multiplex PCR; TCRdb stores just in-frame clones and leaves some out. Among hundreds of thousands of clones listed, around 86% were seen once. Input material: PBMCs or T cells enriched from blood (not recorded which). Source of these receptors: a man aged 55-75 years who had recovered from COVID-19. Both conserved end residues are part of each CDR3. D genes are given only for firm matches.

>TRBV9|TRBJ1-3|.
TGTGCCAGCAGCGTAGCTACAGGGCAGGGAAACACCATATATTTT
CASSVATGQGNTIYF
>TRBV11-3|TRBJ1-1|.
TGTGCCAGCAGCGTTACAGGGACCACTGAAGCTTTCTTT
CASSVTGTTEAFF
>TRBV24-1|TRBJ2-3|TRBD2
TGTGCCACCAGTGATCCACTAGCGGGAGGATCAGATACGCAGTATTTT
CATSDPLAGGSDTQYF
>TRBV5-1|TRBJ2-7|.
TGCGCCAGCAGCCGAGGACAGTCTCCTAGGAGCTCCTACGAGCAGTACTTC
CASSRGQSPRSSYEQYF
>TRBV3-1/TRBV3-2|TRBJ2-1|.
TGTGCCAGCAGCCCGATGTCAGGGAACAATGAGCAGTTCTTC
CASSPMSGNNEQFF
>TRBV7-2|TRBJ2-2|.
TGTGCCAGCAGCCCGACAAACGCGAACACCGGGGAGCTGTTTTTT
CASSPTNANTGELFF
>TRBV7-9|TRBJ1-3|.
TGTGCCAGCCAGGGTTCCAGGGCACTCTCTGGAAACACCATATATTTT
CASQGSRALSGNTIYF
>TRBV3-1/TRBV3-2|TRBJ2-1|TRBD2
TGTGCCAGCAGCCCGGCCGCGGGGGGCGCGGGGAATGAGCAGTTCTTC
CASSPAAGGAGNEQFF
>TRBV5-4|TRBJ1-1|.
TGTGCCAGCAGCTTGGAACAAGGACTTGAAGCTTTCTTT
CASSLEQGLEAFF
>TRBV15|TRBJ2-1|.
TGTGCCACCAGCAGAGATCGGAGGGTGGGCAGGGAAAAAGAGAACAATGAGCAGTTCTTC
CATSRDRRVGREKENNEQFF
>TRBV4-1|TRBJ2-7|TRBD1
TGCGCCAGCAGCTGGAGCCGGGACAGGGGTGCTACGTACGAGCAGTACTTC
CASSWSRDRGATYEQYF
>TRBV11-2|TRBJ2-1|TRBD2
TGTGCCAGCAGCTTAGTAGTCACTAGCGGGCACAATGAGCAGTTCTTC
CASSLVVTSGHNEQFF
>TRBV5-8|TRBJ2-7|TRBD1
TGTGCCAGCAGCGGCGGACAGGGGTGGACCTACGAGCAGTACTTC
CASSGGQGWTYEQYF
>TRBV7-2|TRBJ2-1|TRBD2
TGTGCCAGCAGCTTAGACGGGAGGGGGGCCAATGAGCAGTTCTTC
CASSLDGRGANEQFF
>TRBV11-2|TRBJ2-7|.
TGTGCCAGCAGCTTAGATACGGGAGCGGCGTACGAGCAGTACTTC
CASSLDTGAAYEQYF
>TRBV7-9|TRBJ1-2|.
TGTGCCAGCAGTCCCGTAGAAGGAACAGGGCGAGCTAACTATGGCTACACCTTC
CASSPVEGTGRANYGYTF
>TRBV10-3|TRBJ2-7|TRBD2
TGTGCCATCAGTGAAGCTAGCGGGAGTCGTTACGAGCAGTACTTC
CAISEASGSRYEQYF
>TRBV19|TRBJ1-2|.
TGTGCCAGTAGCTTCAGGTCATCCTATGGCTACACCTTC
CASSFRSSYGYTF
>TRBV21-1|TRBJ2-1|.
TGTGCCAGCAGCAAAGAGGGGGCAGGGTGGTCGAATGAGCAGTTCTTC
CASSKEGAGWSNEQFF